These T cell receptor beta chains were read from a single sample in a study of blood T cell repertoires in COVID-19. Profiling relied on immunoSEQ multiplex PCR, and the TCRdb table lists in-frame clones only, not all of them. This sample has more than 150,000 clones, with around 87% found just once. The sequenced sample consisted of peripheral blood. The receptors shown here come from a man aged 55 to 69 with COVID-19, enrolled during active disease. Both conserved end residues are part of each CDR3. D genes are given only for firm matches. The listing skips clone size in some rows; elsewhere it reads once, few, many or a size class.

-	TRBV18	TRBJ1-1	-	CASSPTQAGDTEAFF	TGTGCCAGCTCACCAACCCAGGCAGGGGACACTGAAGCTTTCTTT
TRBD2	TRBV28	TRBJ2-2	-	CASRAQISAGGLVGELFF	TGTGCCAGCAGAGCTCAAATTTCCGCGGGGGGGCTTGTCGGGGAGCTGTTTTTT
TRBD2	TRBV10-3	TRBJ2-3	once	CVVGLAGGQDTQYF	TGTGTCGTAGGACTAGCGGGGGGGCAAGATACGCAGTATTTT
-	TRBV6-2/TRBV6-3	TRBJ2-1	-	CASSPFWAGEQFF	TGTGCCAGCAGTCCCTTTTGGGCAGGGGAGCAGTTCTTC
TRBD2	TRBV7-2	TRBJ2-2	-	CASTPRASGIFGGELFF	TGTGCCAGCACCCCGCGGGCTAGCGGGATTTTTGGCGGGGAGCTGTTTTTT
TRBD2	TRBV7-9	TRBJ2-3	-	CASSLEGLADTQYF	TGTGCCAGCAGCTTAGAAGGACTAGCAGATACGCAGTATTTT
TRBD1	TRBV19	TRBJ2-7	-	CASKGTGGAYEQYF	TGTGCCAGTAAAGGGACAGGGGGCGCCTACGAGCAGTACTTC
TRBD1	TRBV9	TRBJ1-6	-	CASSDGQGAISPLHF	TGTGCCAGCAGCGACGGACAGGGGGCAATATCACCCCTCCACTTT
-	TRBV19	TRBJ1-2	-	CASSIRYSYGYTF	TGTGCCAGTAGTATAAGGTACAGCTATGGCTACACCTTC
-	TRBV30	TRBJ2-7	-	CAWSVRGGEQYF	TGTGCCTGGAGTGTACGAGGAGGGGAGCAGTACTTC
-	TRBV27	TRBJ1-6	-	CASRALGTGFNSPLHF	TGTGCCAGCAGGGCACTGGGCACAGGGTTTAATTCACCCCTCCACTTT
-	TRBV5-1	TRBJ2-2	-	CASSSQGTGRTGELFF	TGCGCCAGCAGCTCCCAGGGTACAGGGCGCACCGGGGAGCTGTTTTTT
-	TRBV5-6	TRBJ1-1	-	CASSFVVQSNTEAFF	TGTGCCAGCAGCTTCGTAGTACAGTCGAACACTGAAGCTTTCTTT
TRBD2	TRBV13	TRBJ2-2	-	CASSPLGLAAGELFF	TGTGCCAGCAGCCCCCTAGGGCTAGCGGCCGGGGAGCTGTTTTTT
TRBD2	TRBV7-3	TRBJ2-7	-	CASSKRTSETYEQYF	TGTGCCAGCAGCAAGAGGACTAGCGAGACGTACGAGCAGTACTTC
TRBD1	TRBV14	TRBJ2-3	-	CASSRRSQGALDTQYF	TGTGCCAGCAGCCGCCGTTCGCAGGGGGCTTTAGATACGCAGTATTTT
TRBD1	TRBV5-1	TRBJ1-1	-	CASSFGQGGTEAFF	TGCGCCAGCAGCTTTGGACAGGGGGGGACTGAAGCTTTCTTT
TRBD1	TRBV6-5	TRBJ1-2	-	CASSTGGRLSGYTF	TGTGCCAGCAGTACAGGGGGCCGCTTGAGTGGCTACACCTTC
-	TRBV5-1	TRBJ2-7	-	CASSLGGVRSYEQYF	TGCGCCAGCAGCTTAGGAGGGGTGAGGTCCTACGAGCAGTACTTC
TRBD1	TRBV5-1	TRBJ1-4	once	CASSPGQEGEKLFF	TGCGCCAGCAGCCCCGGACAGGAAGGTGAAAAACTGTTTTTT
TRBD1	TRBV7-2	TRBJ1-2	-	CASSLQGATNYGYTF	TGTGCCAGCAGCTTACAGGGGGCCACTAACTATGGCTACACCTTC
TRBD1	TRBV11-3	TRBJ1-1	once	CAGARDRVSEAFF	TGTGCCGGGGCCCGGGACAGGGTCTCTGAAGCTTTCTTT
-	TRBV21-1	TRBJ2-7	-	CASATNGAVPDEQYF	TGTGCCAGCGCAACCAACGGTGCGGTTCCCGACGAGCAGTACTTC
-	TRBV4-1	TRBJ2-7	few	CASSQPDRTYEQYF	TGCGCCAGCAGCCAACCGGACAGAACCTACGAGCAGTACTTC
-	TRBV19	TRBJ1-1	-	CASREQGYTEAFF	TGTGCCAGTAGGGAACAGGGTTACACTGAAGCTTTCTTT
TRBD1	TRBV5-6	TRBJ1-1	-	CASSSPGQDRSWGAEAFF	TGTGCCAGCAGCTCTCCGGGACAGGATCGGTCCTGGGGCGCTGAAGCTTTCTTT
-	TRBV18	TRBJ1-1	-	CASSPPLGANLLTEAFF	TGTGCCAGCTCACCACCGTTGGGGGCGAATCTCCTTACTGAAGCTTTCTTT
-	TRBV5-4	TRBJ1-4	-	CASSFPGDAGEKLFF	TGTGCCAGCAGCTTCCCAGGGGATGCGGGTGAAAAACTGTTTTTT
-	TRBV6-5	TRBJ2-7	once	CASSWYGQGEQYF	TGTGCCAGCAGTTGGTACGGGCAGGGCGAGCAGTACTTC
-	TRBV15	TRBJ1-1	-	CATSRVIGMEAFF	TGTGCCACCAGCAGAGTAATCGGGATGGAAGCTTTCTTT
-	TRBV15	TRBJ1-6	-	CATSRDRGSPLHF	TGTGCCACCAGCAGAGACAGGGGTTCACCCCTCCACTTT
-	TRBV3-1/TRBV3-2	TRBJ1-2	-	CASRLTGYYGYTF	TGTGCCAGCAGACTTACAGGCTACTATGGCTACACCTTC